The following is a T cell receptor beta chain sequence with its context. Its antigen is as yet unknown. These data belong to a study of CD8+ T cells in alopecia areata. Sequencing used cDNA as its template, made by extracting RNA and reverse transcribing it. Libraries were prepared by immunoSEQ multiplex PCR; TCRdb keeps only in-frame clonotypes and omits some of them. The sample includes about 200,000 clones, 50% to 60% of them seen just once. Study-level results: Sharing of TCRs across patients appeared less clear than in mice, possibly for HLA-related reasons.

CDR1 is SGHDT, CDR2 YYEEEE, per germline. V was cut by 4 bases and J by 3 bases, with 11 bases left in between. CDR3 length: 14 residues. The chain carries TRBV5-6 and TRBJ1-5, with D possibly TRBD1 on 6 matching bases. Source: CD4+ T cells sorted from blood, taken at week 0. The TCR was taken from a human donor with alopecia areata. In DNA, the CDR3 is TGTGCCAGCAGCCGAGGACAGAACAATCAGCCCCAGCATTTT. Protein: CASSRGQNNQPQHF.